These T cell receptor beta chains were read from a single sample in a study of shared clonotypes between healthy human individuals. Here immunoSEQ multiplex PCR was the method, and the copy in TCRdb shows in-frame clones only, minus some. The repertoire holds about 1.4 million clones, roughly 97% seen once, with about 1.2% in the top ten. The sequenced sample consisted of naive CD4+ T cells sorted from blood. The source of these receptors is a man in his thirties or forties in good health. CDR3s include the opening cysteine and the closing phenylalanine or tryptophan. D genes are given only for firm matches. Expanded clones get a size class; other rows say once, few or many, or leave the size out.

>TRBV7-9|.|few|TRBJ1-4
TGTGCCAGCAGCTTAGACGGTGCAACTAATGAAAAACTGTTTTTT
CASSLDGATNEKLFF
>TRBV7-3|.|.|TRBJ1-3
TGTGCCAGCAGCGCCGGGATTGGAAACACCATATATTTT
CASSAGIGNTIYF
>TRBV15|TRBD1|.|TRBJ2-7
TGTGCCACCAGCAGAGGACAGGGGTTGCCCTACGAGCAGTACTTC
CATSRGQGLPYEQYF
>TRBV6-4|.|.|TRBJ1-1
TGTGCCAGCTCACTACAGGGGAACACTGAAGCTTTCTTT
CASSLQGNTEAFF
>TRBV28|TRBD1|.|TRBJ1-4
TGTGCCAGCAGTTTTACAGGGGTTAATGAAAAACTGTTTTTT
CASSFTGVNEKLFF
>TRBV11-1|.|.|TRBJ1-2
TGTGCCAGCAGCTTGGACCTGGGCTATGGCTACACCTTC
CASSLDLGYGYTF
>TRBV5-1|TRBD2|.|TRBJ2-7
TGCGCCAGCAGTTTTATTAGGTTTGGGGGGGGGACTCCCCAGATCCCCTACGAGCAGTACTTC
CASSFIRFGGGTPQIPYEQYF
>TRBV6-1|.|.|TRBJ2-7
TGTGCCAGCATCCTAGTAGGTCTAGGTCGGTACGAGCAGTACTTC
CASILVGLGRYEQYF
>TRBV2|.|.|TRBJ2-3
TGTGCCAGCAGTCCTCAGGGTCCCTCGGATACGCAGTATTTT
CASSPQGPSDTQYF
>TRBV2|.|once|TRBJ2-3
TGTGCCAGCAGTGGCAACGCCGGGGATACGCAGTATTTT
CASSGNAGDTQYF
>TRBV18|TRBD2|.|TRBJ2-1
TGTGCCAGCTCACCAAGACTAGCGGAAGAGCAGTTCTTC
CASSPRLAEEQFF
>TRBV6-5|.|.|TRBJ2-7
TGTGCCAGCAGTAGGACAGCCTACGAGCAGTACTTC
CASSRTAYEQYF
>TRBV23-1|.|.|TRBJ2-4
TGCGCCAGCAGTCAAGTCGATGGAGCAGACAAAAACATTCAGTACTTC
CASSQVDGADKNIQYF
>TRBV29-1|.|.|TRBJ1-2
TGCAGCGCCTTGGACACCTATGGCTACACCTTC
CSALDTYGYTF
>TRBV7-8|.|.|TRBJ1-4
TGTGCCAGCAGCCAGGGATCTAATGAAAAACTGTTTTTT
CASSQGSNEKLFF
>TRBV10-1|TRBD2|.|TRBJ2-1
TGCGCCCTAGGTGGGACAACGGCGGGAGGCACCCCCCACAATGAGCAGTTCTTC
CALGGTTAGGTPHNEQFF
>TRBV27|.|once|TRBJ2-7
TGTGCCAGCAGTCTACATTTTACAGGCTCCTACGAGCAGTACTTC
CASSLHFTGSYEQYF
>TRBV21-1|.|.|TRBJ2-1
TGTGCCAGCAGCAGGGGGACGGGAGGGCCTCAAAATGAGCAGTTCTTC
CASSRGTGGPQNEQFF
>TRBV12-5|.|.|TRBJ1-2
TGTGCTACTCCTCGGGCGGCCCGGAATGGATCAAAGAGAAACTATGGCTACACCTTC
CATPRAARNGSKRNYGYTF
>TRBV27|.|.|TRBJ1-2
TGTGCCAGCAGTTCCGTGCGGGGCGGCTATGGCTACACCTTC
CASSSVRGGYGYTF
>TRBV9|.|.|TRBJ2-1
TGTGCCAGCAGTACGGGGCCCTCCCCGCATGAGCAGTTCTTC
CASSTGPSPHEQFF
>TRBV5-1|.|.|TRBJ2-5
TGCGCCAGCAGCGGGGGGCGATCCGGTGAGACCCAGTACTTC
CASSGGRSGETQYF
>TRBV9|.|.|TRBJ1-1
TGTGCCAGCAGACCTACCGGTCCTGAAGCTTTCTTT
CASRPTGPEAFF
>TRBV10-1|.|.|TRBJ2-3
TGCGCCAGCAGCGACGGACTCACAGATACGCAGTATTTT
CASSDGLTDTQYF